This T cell receptor (beta chain) was documented in a study of T cells in Graves' hyperthyroidism and ophthalmopathy. The study, taken as a whole, reports: Separating ophthalmopathy from stable hyperthyroidism was achieved by a 13 V-J model.

This clonotype was picked up a small number of times. The antigen is not known. The CDR3 regions of TCR beta were amplified from RNA transcripts. Using the HTBI primer set, a first-round RT-PCR was run on the TCR CDR3. TCRdb fed the multiplex PCR reads into MiXCR, producing one record per CDR3 protein. Of roughly 710,000 distinct CDR3 sequences detected, 35% appear once; the ten largest clones hold roughly 30%. V was pared by 3 bases and J by 10 bases, with 13 bases between. From germline, CDR1 is SEHNR and CDR2 FQNEAQ (reference sequence). The CDR3 has 12 residues. Patients having uncontrolled infection, another autoimmune disease, pregnancy or lactation were not included. Diagnoses were made from clinical symptoms, serum measures (thyroxine and TRAb), thyroid ultrasound and orbital computed tomography.

The sequence derives from a woman in her thirties or forties with Graves' hyperthyroidism. The V call is TRBV7-9, the J call TRBJ2-7; a weak D match, TRBD1 (5 bases). The sequenced sample consisted of blood. The CDR3 protein is CASSLFLQGQYF. As DNA, the CDR3 is TGTGCCAGCAGCTTGTTTCTTCAGGGACAGTACTTC.